Following are 29 T cell receptor beta chains from one sample sequenced in a study of cytomegalovirus exposure and HLA in healthy donors. Primers included in the PCR were 60 Vbeta and 13 Jbeta primers. Using immunoSEQ multiplex PCR, the repertoire was profiled, and TCRdb retains in-frame clones only, with some absent. The sample lists about 270,000 clones, about nine tenths occurring once. The sample comprised PBMCs. The receptors come from a man aged 40-49 years in good health and CMV-seropositive.

The rearrangement links TRBV5-1 to TRBJ1-2; a possible D gene is TRBD1 (5 bases). CDR3 length: 15 amino acids. V was cut by 0 bases and J by 0 bases, with 9 bases left in between. Germline-derived CDR1 and CDR2 are SGHRS and YFSETQ. The DNA for the CDR3 is TGCGCCAGCAGCTTGGGTATCAGGGCTAACTATGGCTACACCTTC. Its translation is CASSLGIRANYGYTF.

This sequence joins TRBV15 and TRBJ2-7; 12 bases agree with TRBD2. J was trimmed by 2 bases and V by 0 bases; bases with no gene match: 11. This CDR3 has 19 amino acids. The germline gives CDR1 LNHNV, CDR2 YYDKDF (reference sequence). The DNA for the CDR3 is TGTGCCACCAGCAGAGATCTGCAACTAGCGGGAGGCTCGACCTACGAGCAGTACTTC. Amino acid sequence: CATSRDLQLAGGSTYEQYF.

The chain uses TRBV4-2 and TRBJ1-5, with D possibly TRBD1 on 5 matching bases. The CDR3 is made up of 15 amino acids. Deletions cut 5 bases from V and 1 base from J, with 12 bases between. Germline assignment: CDR1 LGHNA and CDR2 YNFKEQ. The CDR3 region is CASSYGGGSNQPQHF. The CDR3 bases are TGTGCCAGCAGCTACGGGGGGGGAAGCAATCAGCCCCAGCATTTT.

The rearrangement joins TRBV7-9 to TRBJ1-3, with a possible D match to TRBD1 (6 bases). CDR1 is SEHNR and CDR2 is FQNEAQ in the germline V gene (reference sequence). The CDR3 is 14 amino acids. Trimming removed 5 bases at V and 4 bases at J, with 12 bases between. CDR3 sequence (DNA): TGTGCCAGCAGCCCCAGGGGTTTAGGAAACACCATATATTTT. Protein product: CASSPRGLGNTIYF. Filled out from reference TRBV7-9 and TRBJ1-3, the complete variable domain reads DTGVSQNPRHKITKRGQNVTFRCDPISEHNRLYWYRQTLGQGPEFLTYFQNEAQLEKSRLLSDRFSAERPKGSFSTLEIQRTEQGDSAMYLCASSPRGLGNTIYFGEGSWLTVV.

The chain combines TRBV5-6 with TRBJ2-7; 10 bases map to TRBD1. Germline V CDR1 and CDR2: SGHDT, YYEEEE. There are 15 residues in the CDR3. V shed 0 bases, J shed 4 bases, and the junction held 4 bases outside the gene matches. CDR3 sequence (DNA): TGTGCCAGCAGCTTGGTGGGACAGGGGAGGTACGAGCAGTACTTC. This translates into CASSLVGQGRYEQYF.

The gene calls are TRBV28 and TRBJ1-4; D not certain. Germline V CDR1 and CDR2: MDHEN, SYDVKM. The V end lost 4 bases, the J end lost 8 bases, and 11 bases lay between the germline ends. The CDR3 is made up of 13 amino acids. Here the CDR3 reads CASSSLTWEKLFF. CDR3 coding DNA: TGTGCCAGCAGTTCTCTAACGTGGGAAAAACTGTTTTTT.

With regard to this clone: An end of the junction does not agree with germline; a read error may underlie this. V gene TRBV18 combines with J gene TRBJ1-3; TRBD1 matches 9 bases. The CDR3 has 15 residues. Germline lookup yields CDR1 KGHSH and CDR2 LQKENI. The CDR3 here is CASSPQQGAGNTIYF. The CDR3 DNA is TGTGCCAGCTCCCCACAACAGGGGGCGGGAAACACCATATATTTT.

This chain links TRBV4-1 with TRBJ2-1; TRBD2 agrees at 16 bases. The CDR3 consists of 17 residues. Trimming at V came to 6 bases and at J to 5 bases, leaving 7 bases not matched to a gene. Germline V gene lookup returns CDR1 MGHRA and CDR2 YSYEKL. The CDR3 reads CASREGLAGGYHNEQFF. CDR3 DNA: TGCGCCAGCAGAGAGGGACTAGCGGGAGGGTACCACAATGAGCAGTTCTTC.

The chain combines TRBV5-1 with TRBJ2-7, with a weak D call TRBD2 (6 bases). Trimming cost V 3 bases and J 1 base, with 11 bases left between them. This CDR3 has 14 amino acids. Germline V CDR1 and CDR2: SGHRS, YFSETQ. The DNA for the CDR3 is TGCGCCAGCAGCTGGAGTAGCGGTTCCTACGAGCAGTACTTC. Protein sequence: CASSWSSGSYEQYF.

The chain links TRBV7-2 to TRBJ2-7; weak D call: TRBD2 (5 bases). The CDR3 has 14 residues. Between the trimmed V and J ends, which lost 5 bases and 0 bases, there was a span of 11 bases. The germline V gene encodes CDR1 SGHTA and CDR2 FQGNSA. The CDR3 region is CASSLDYSSYEQYF. CDR3 coding DNA: TGTGCCAGCAGCCTTGACTATTCCTCCTACGAGCAGTACTTC.

The rearrangement joins TRBV11-2 to TRBJ2-7, with D tentatively TRBD2 (6 bases). Germline V gives CDR1 SGHAT, CDR2 FQNNGV. The CDR3 spans 15 residues. The V and J ends lost 8 bases and 7 bases respectively, with 24 bases between them. The CDR3, as DNA: TGTGCCAGCCAAAGCAGGGAGGCCCCTCCAGGGGAGCAGTACTTC. This sequence encodes CASQSREAPPGEQYF.

This clone is a singleton in its sample. The rearrangement uses TRBV7-9 and TRBJ1-2, with D maybe TRBD1 (6 bases). CDR3 length: 13 residues. Per germline, CDR1 SEHNR and CDR2 FQNEAQ (reference sequence). Trimming cost V 4 bases and J 2 bases, with 8 bases left between them. The DNA for the CDR3 is TGTGCCAGCAGCTGGACAGAGAACTATGGCTACACCTTC. Translating it yields CASSWTENYGYTF.

The V and J genes are TRBV14 and TRBJ2-1; D perhaps matches TRBD2 (5 bases). Germline V gene sequence: CDR1 SGHDN, CDR2 FVKESK. This CDR3 is 19 amino acids long. V dropped 4 bases and J dropped 5 bases, with 27 bases sitting between them. The DNA of the CDR3 is TGTGCCAGCAGCCGGAGGACCCATGCTTCCCCCCTAATGAACAATGAGCAGTTCTTC. As protein: CASSRRTHASPLMNNEQFF.

The chain joins TRBV25-1 to TRBJ1-1; the match to TRBD1 covers 11 bases. The V gene's germline CDR1 is MGHDK and CDR2 SYGVNS. The CDR3 runs to 13 residues. J lost 4 bases, V lost 8 bases, and 3 bases had no gene match. CDR3 in amino acids: CASGQGAGTEAFF. In DNA, the CDR3 is TGTGCCAGCGGACAGGGGGCCGGCACTGAAGCTTTCTTT. Full variable domain (rest looked up from reference TRBV25-1 and TRBJ1-1): EADIYQTPRYLVIGTGKKITLECSQTMGHDKMYWYQQDPGMELHLIHYSYGVNSTEKGDLSSESTVSRIRTEHFPLTLESARPSHTSQYLCASGQGAGTEAFFGQGTRLTVV.

About this clone: The sample has other DNA sequences that encode this CDR3 too. This rearrangement joins TRBV27 to TRBJ1-5; 7 bases match TRBD1. The trim removed 5 bases at V and 2 bases at J, leaving 3 bases unmatched. Germline V CDR1 and CDR2: MNHEY, SMNVEV (reference sequence). The CDR3 is 14 residues long. Here the CDR3 DNA reads TGTGCCAGCAGTCTAACAGGGGGCAATCAGCCCCAGCATTTT. It is translated as CASSLTGGNQPQHF.

The chain couples TRBV30 to TRBJ2-7; tentatively, D is TRBD1 (5 bases). The CDR3 sequence is 14 residues long. Trimming removed 0 bases at V and 6 bases at J, with 15 bases between. The germline V gene encodes CDR1 GTSNPN and CDR2 SVGIG (reference sequence). The DNA for the CDR3 is TGTGCCTGGAGTGTACGCAGGGTCCTGGGCGAGCAGTACTTC. It yields the protein CAWSVRRVLGEQYF. Complete variable domain (other parts from reference TRBV30 and TRBJ2-7): SQTIHQWPATLVQPVGSPLSLECTVEGTSNPNLYWYRQAAGRGLQLLFYSVGIGQISSEVPQNLSASRPQDRQFILSSKKLLLSDSGFYLCAWSVRRVLGEQYFGPGTRLTVT.

DNA of the CDR3: TGCAGCTGTCGGACTAGCGGTAGCACAGATACGCAGTATTTT. Translated: CSCRTSGSTDTQYF. J is TRBJ2-3 and V is TRBV29-1, with 10 bases identical to TRBD2. V lost 8 bases, J lost 0 bases, and 5 bases stayed unmatched. The CDR3 sequence is 14 residues long. In germline, CDR1 is SQVTM, CDR2 ANQGSEA.

The chain couples TRBV19 to TRBJ1-5; D is unclear. V was trimmed by 7 bases and J by 0 bases, leaving 7 bases between them. CDR3 length: 13 residues. Germline CDR1 and CDR2: LNHDA and SQIVND (reference sequence). The CDR3 DNA is TGTGCCAGTAACGACATTAGCAATCAGCCCCAGCATTTT. Translation gives CASNDISNQPQHF. The full variable domain, with the rest looked up from reference TRBV19 and TRBJ1-5, is DGGITQSPKYLFRKEGQNVTLSCEQNLNHDAMYWYRQDPGQGLRLIYYSQIVNDFQKGDIAEGYSVSREKKESFPLTVTSAQKNPTAFYLCASNDISNQPQHFGDGTRLSIL.

The chain carries TRBV28 and TRBJ2-7; tentatively, D is TRBD2 (5 bases). V was trimmed by 2 bases and J by 2 bases, leaving 16 bases between them. The germline V gene has CDR1 MDHEN and CDR2 SYDVKM. The CDR3 length is 16 residues. CDR3 sequence: CASSLGSSPNTYEQYF. In DNA form, the CDR3 reads TGTGCCAGCAGTTTAGGGTCTAGCCCAAATACCTACGAGCAGTACTTC.

DNA for the CDR3: TGTGCCAGCGGGAGCGGGAGGGTGTACGAGCAGTACTTC. It yields the protein CASGSGRVYEQYF. This sequence joins TRBV6-5 and TRBJ2-7, with TRBD2 matching over 10 bases. The CDR3 is 13 residues long. Germline values: CDR1 MNHEY, CDR2 SVGAGI. The junction had 5 bases not matched to a gene; V was cut back by 8 bases and J by 4 bases.

On this clone: Other nucleotide sequences from this sample produce the same CDR3. The CDR3: CASSLGRGLDTEAFF. The CDR3 nucleotides are TGTGCCAGCAGCTTAGGCAGGGGGCTTGACACTGAAGCTTTCTTT. J is TRBJ1-1 and V is TRBV7-9; 8 bases agree with TRBD1. J was trimmed by 3 bases and V by 1 base; bases with no gene match: 4. The CDR3 loop spans 15 amino acids. Germline values: CDR1 SEHNR, CDR2 FQNEAQ (reference sequence).

The chain joins TRBV28 to TRBJ1-2; 7 bases agree with TRBD1. V lost 5 bases, J lost 3 bases, and 9 bases stayed unmatched. Germline CDR1 reads MDHEN; CDR2 reads SYDVKM. CDR3 length: 15 residues. The CDR3 loop is CASSPFGQADYGYTF. CDR3 coding DNA: TGTGCCAGCAGTCCCTTCGGACAGGCGGACTATGGCTACACCTTC.

This chain uses TRBV7-3 with TRBJ2-5, with 12 bases fitting TRBD2. J was trimmed by 1 base and V by 5 bases; bases with no gene match: 5. Germline assignment: CDR1 SGHTA and CDR2 FQGTGA. This CDR3 has 16 residues. CDR3 in amino acids: CASSPGLAGPQETQYF. The CDR3 DNA follows: TGTGCCAGCAGCCCGGGACTAGCGGGCCCCCAAGAGACCCAGTACTTC.

The chain has TRBV27 and TRBJ2-3, with TRBD1 matching 7 bases. Losses at the gene ends were 6 bases for V and 3 bases for J; bases not matched to a gene: 9. In germline, CDR1 is MNHEY, CDR2 SMNVEV (reference sequence). The CDR3 loop spans 15 amino acids. CDR3 nucleotides: TGTGCCAGCAGGGTTTTAGGACAGGAAACAGATACGCAGTATTTT. Translation gives CASRVLGQETDTQYF.

V usage is TRBV7-8 and J usage is TRBJ1-1; TRBD1 matches at 8 bases. The J segment lost 7 bases and the V segment lost 3 bases, leaving 7 bases of the junction unmatched. The germline V gene encodes CDR1 SGHVS and CDR2 FQNEAQ. The CDR3 runs 14 residues. DNA for the CDR3: TGTGCCAGCAGCTTCCGGACAGGGTATGGTGAAGCTTTCTTT. Amino acids: CASSFRTGYGEAFF.

The CDR3: CATSRGTGGVSNQPQHF. CDR3 coding DNA: TGTGCCACCAGCAGAGGCACAGGGGGTGTTAGCAATCAGCCCCAGCATTTT. The rearrangement links TRBV15 to TRBJ1-5; 8 nucleotides line up with TRBD1. The CDR3 has 17 amino acids. The J segment lost 0 bases and the V segment lost 1 base, leaving 5 bases of the junction unmatched. Germline CDR1 is LNHNV and CDR2 is YYDKDF (reference sequence).

This rearrangement joins TRBV30 to TRBJ1-1; D remains ambiguous. Germline CDR1 and CDR2: GTSNPN and SVGIG (reference sequence). Trimming left V 6 bases short and J 0 bases short, with 11 bases between. The CDR3 has 13 amino acids. CDR3 bases: TGTGCCTGTCTGACAAACATGAACACTGAAGCTTTCTTT. It yields the protein CACLTNMNTEAFF. Together with reference TRBV30 and TRBJ1-1, the CDR3 gives the full variable domain: SQTIHQWPATLVQPVGSPLSLECTVEGTSNPNLYWYRQAAGRGLQLLFYSVGIGQISSEVPQNLSASRPQDRQFILSSKKLLLSDSGFYLCACLTNMNTEAFFGQGTRLTVV.

This sequence joins TRBV11-2 and TRBJ1-1; D unclear. V was trimmed by 4 bases and J by 6 bases, leaving 12 bases between them. There are 13 residues in the CDR3. Germline V gives CDR1 SGHAT, CDR2 FQNNGV. CDR3 DNA: TGTGCCAGCAGCTGGGCGTCCGGGGCTGAAGCTTTCTTT. This translates into CASSWASGAEAFF.

This rearrangement joins TRBV6-5 to TRBJ1-2, with D possibly being TRBD1 (5 bases). With 0 bases removed from V and 1 base from J, the gap between germline ends came to 9 bases. The CDR3 loop spans 15 amino acids. The germline gives CDR1 MNHEY, CDR2 SVGAGI. In nucleotides, the CDR3 is TGTGCCAGCAGTTACTCGGGGACTCATAACTATGGCTACACCTTC. Translating it yields CASSYSGTHNYGYTF.